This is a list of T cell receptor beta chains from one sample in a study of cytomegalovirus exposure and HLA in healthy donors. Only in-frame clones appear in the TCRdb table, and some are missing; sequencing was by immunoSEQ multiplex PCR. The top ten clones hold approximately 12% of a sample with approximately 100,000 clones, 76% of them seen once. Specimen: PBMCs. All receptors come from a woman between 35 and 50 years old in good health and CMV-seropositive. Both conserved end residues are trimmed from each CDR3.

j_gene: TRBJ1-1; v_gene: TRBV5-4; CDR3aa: ASSRGQRMNTEAF
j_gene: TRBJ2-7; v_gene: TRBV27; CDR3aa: ASRYQGIGEQY
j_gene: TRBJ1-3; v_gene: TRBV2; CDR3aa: ASSVVRENTIY
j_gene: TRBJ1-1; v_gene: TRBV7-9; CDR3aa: ASSLGPLGQGVPEAF
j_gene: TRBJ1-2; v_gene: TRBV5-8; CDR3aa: ASDRMGAQGYT
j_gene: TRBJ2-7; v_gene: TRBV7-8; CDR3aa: ASSLGRLAGVYEQY
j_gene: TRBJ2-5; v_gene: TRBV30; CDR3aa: AWTDSGETQY
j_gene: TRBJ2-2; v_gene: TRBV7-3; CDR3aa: ASSPAGPGELF
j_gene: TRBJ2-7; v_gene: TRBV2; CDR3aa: ASSEDRGSYEQY
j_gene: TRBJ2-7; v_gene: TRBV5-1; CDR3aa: ASSLPRGSSYEQY
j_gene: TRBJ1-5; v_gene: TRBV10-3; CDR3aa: AISEPSLRRDRNQPQH
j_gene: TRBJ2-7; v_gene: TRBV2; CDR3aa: ASRATGSEQY
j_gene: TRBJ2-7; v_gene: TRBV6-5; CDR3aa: ASSYSGGALLYEQY
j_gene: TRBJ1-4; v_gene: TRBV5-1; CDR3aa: ASSSQGGAEKLF
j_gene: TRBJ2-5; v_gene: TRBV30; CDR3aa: AWRAGWVQETQY
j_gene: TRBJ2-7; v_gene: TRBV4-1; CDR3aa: ASSRLPGEQYEQY